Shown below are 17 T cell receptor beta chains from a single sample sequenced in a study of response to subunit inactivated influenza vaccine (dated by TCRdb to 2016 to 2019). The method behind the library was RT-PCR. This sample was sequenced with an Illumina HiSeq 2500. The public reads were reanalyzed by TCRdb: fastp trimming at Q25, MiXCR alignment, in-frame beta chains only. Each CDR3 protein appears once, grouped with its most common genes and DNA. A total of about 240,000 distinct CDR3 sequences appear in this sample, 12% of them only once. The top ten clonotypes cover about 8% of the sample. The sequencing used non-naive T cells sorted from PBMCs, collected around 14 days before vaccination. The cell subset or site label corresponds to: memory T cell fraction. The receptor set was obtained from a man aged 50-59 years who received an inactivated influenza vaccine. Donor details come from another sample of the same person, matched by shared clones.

CDR3 residues: CASNTQGSGSPLHF. CDR3 coding DNA: TGTGCCAGCAATACACAGGGGTCGGGATCACCCCTCCACTTT. The J gene is TRBJ1-6, the V gene TRBV2; 7 bases map to TRBD1. Germline lookup yields CDR1 SNHLY and CDR2 FYNNEI. The CDR3 consists of 14 residues. J was trimmed by 10 bases and V by 7 bases; bases with no gene match: 10.

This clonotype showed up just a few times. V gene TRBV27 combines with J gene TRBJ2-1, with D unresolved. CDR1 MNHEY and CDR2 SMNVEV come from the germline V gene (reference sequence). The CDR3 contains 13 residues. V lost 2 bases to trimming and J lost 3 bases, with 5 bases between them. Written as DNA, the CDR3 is TGTGCCAGCAGTTTAGCCCACTACAATGAGCAGTTCTTC. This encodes CASSLAHYNEQFF.

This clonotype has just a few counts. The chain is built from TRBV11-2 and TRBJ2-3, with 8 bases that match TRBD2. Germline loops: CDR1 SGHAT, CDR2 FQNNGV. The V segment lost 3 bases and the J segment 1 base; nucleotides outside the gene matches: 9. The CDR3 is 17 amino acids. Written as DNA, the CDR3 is TGTGCCAGCAGCTTCCTCCCGGGGGGGGGAGGCACAGATACGCAGTATTTT. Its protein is CASSFLPGGGGTDTQYF.

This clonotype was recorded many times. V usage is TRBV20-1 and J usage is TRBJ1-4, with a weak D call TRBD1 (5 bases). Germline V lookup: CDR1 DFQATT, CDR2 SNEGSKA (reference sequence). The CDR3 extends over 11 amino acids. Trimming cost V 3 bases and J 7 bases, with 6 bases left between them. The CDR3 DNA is TGCAGTGCTAGGAGGGGTGAAAAACTGTTTTTT. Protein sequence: CSARRGEKLFF.

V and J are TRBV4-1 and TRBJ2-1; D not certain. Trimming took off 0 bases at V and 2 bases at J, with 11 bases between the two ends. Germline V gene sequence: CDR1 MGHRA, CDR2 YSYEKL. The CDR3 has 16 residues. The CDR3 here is CASSQDLGRTYNEQFF. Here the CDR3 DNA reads TGCGCCAGCAGCCAAGATCTGGGTCGGACCTACAATGAGCAGTTCTTC.

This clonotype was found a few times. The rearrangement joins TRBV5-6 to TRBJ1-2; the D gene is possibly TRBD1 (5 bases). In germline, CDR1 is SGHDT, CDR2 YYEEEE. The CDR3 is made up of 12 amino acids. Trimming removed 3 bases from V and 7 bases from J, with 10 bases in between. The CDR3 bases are TGTGCCAGCAGCTCAAGGGACGGTGGCTACACCTTC. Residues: CASSSRDGGYTF.

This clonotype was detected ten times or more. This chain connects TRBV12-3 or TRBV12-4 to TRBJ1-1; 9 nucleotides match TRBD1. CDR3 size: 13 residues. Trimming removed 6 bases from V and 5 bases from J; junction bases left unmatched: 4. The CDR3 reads CASRRTGETEAFF. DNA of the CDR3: TGTGCCAGCAGGCGGACAGGGGAAACTGAAGCTTTCTTT.

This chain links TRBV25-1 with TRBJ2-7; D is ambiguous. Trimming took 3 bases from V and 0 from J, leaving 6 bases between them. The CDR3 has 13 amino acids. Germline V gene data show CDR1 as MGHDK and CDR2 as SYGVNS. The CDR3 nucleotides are TGTGCCAGCAGTGACCACACCTCCTACGAGCAGTACTTC. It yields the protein CASSDHTSYEQYF.

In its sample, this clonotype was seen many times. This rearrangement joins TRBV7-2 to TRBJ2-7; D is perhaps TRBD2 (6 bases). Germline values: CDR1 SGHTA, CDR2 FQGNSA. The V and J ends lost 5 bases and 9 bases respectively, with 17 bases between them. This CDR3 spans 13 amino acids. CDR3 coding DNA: TGTGCCAGCAGCGCGGGACTGGGGGTTCGGCAGTACTTC. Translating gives CASSAGLGVRQYF. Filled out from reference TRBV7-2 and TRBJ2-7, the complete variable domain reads GAGVSQSPSNKVTEKGKDVELRCDPISGHTALYWYRQSLGQGLEFLIYFQGNSAPDKSGLPSDRFSAERTGGSVSTLTIQRTQQEDSAVYLCASSAGLGVRQYFGPGTRLTVT.

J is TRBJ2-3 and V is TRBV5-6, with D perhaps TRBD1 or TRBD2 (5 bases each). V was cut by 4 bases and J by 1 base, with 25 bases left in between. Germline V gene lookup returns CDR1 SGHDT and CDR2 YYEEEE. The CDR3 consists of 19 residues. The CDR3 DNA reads TGTGCCAGCAGCCTACCGGGATCCGGGGCCGCCCGGGGCACAGATACGCAGTATTTT. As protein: CASSLPGSGAARGTDTQYF.

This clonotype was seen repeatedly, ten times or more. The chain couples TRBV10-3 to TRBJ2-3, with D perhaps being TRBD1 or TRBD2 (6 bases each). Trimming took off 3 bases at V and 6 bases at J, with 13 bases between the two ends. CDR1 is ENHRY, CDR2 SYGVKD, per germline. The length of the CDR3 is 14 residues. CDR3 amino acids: CAISDGGSGDTQYF. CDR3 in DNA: TGTGCCATCAGTGACGGGGGCTCAGGGGATACGCAGTATTTT.

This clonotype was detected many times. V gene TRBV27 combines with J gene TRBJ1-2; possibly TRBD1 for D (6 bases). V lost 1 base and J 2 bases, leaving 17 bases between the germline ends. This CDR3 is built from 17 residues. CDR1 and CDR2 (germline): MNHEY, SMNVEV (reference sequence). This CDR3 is CASSLLQGWTENYGYTF. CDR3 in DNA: TGTGCCAGCAGTTTATTACAGGGCTGGACGGAAAACTATGGCTACACCTTC.

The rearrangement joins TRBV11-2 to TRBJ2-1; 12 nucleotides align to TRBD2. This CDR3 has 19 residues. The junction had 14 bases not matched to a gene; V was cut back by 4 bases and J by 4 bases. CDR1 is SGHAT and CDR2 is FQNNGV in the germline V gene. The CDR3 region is CASSSTGLAGAAAYNEQFF. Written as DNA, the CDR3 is TGTGCCAGCAGCTCAACGGGACTAGCGGGTGCCGCCGCTTACAATGAGCAGTTCTTC.

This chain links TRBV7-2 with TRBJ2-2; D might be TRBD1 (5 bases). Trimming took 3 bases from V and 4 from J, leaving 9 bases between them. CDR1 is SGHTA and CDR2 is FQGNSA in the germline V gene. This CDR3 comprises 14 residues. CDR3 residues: CASSFRQITGELFF. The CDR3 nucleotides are TGTGCCAGCAGCTTTAGACAGATCACCGGGGAGCTGTTTTTT.

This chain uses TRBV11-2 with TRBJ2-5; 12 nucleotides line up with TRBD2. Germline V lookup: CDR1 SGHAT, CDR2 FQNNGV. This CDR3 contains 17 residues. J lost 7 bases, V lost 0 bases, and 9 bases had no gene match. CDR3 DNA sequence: TGTGCCAGCAGCTTAGATCTAGCGGGGGGGCACTTTGTGACCCAGTACTTC. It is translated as CASSLDLAGGHFVTQYF.

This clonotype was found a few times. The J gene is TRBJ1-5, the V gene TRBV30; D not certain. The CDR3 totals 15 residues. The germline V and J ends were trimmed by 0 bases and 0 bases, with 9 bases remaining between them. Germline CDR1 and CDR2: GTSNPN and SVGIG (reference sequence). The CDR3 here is CAWSVRGYSNQPQHF. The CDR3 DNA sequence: TGTGCCTGGAGTGTACGGGGATATAGCAATCAGCCCCAGCATTTT. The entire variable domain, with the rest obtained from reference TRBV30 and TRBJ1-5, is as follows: SQTIHQWPATLVQPVGSPLSLECTVEGTSNPNLYWYRQAAGRGLQLLFYSVGIGQISSEVPQNLSASRPQDRQFILSSKKLLLSDSGFYLCAWSVRGYSNQPQHFGDGTRLSIL.

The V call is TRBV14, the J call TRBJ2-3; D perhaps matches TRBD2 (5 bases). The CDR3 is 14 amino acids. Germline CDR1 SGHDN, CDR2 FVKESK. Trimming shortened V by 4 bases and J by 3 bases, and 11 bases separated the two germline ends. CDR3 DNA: TGTGCCAGCAGCCCTTGGAGGAGTACAGATACGCAGTATTTT. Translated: CASSPWRSTDTQYF.